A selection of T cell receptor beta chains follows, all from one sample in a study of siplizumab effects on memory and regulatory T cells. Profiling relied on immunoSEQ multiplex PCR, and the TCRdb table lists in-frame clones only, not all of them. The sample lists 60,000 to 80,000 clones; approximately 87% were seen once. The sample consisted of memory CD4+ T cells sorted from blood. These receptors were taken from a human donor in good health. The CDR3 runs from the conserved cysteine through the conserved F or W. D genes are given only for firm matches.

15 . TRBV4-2 CASSQGINGGTEAFF
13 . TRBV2 CASNTDSSYEQYF
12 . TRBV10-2 CASRQDGYGYTF
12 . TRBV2 CASSNRDYGYTF
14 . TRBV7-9 CASSSLRGVLEQYF
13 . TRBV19 CASSRAGDTEAFF
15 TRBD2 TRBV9 CASSADAGLAGEQYF
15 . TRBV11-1 CASSRSTVAVHGYTF
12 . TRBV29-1 CSSGRMNTEAFF
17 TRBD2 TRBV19 CASSTRAGGTTLYEQYF
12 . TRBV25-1 CASRPNLGTQYF
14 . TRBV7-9 CARGQSGTINGYTF
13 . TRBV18 CASSQVENSPLHF
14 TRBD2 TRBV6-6 CASRPGLAVGELFF
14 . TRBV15 CATSRSGVRETQYF
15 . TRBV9 CASSVGQGTGNTIYF
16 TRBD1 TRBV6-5 CASSYSGTGVTGELFF
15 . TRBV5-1 CASSSLTPSGNTIYF
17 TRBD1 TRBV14 CASSQEDRGPHSQPQHF
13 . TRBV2 CASTSVNTGELFF
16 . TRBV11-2 CASSQGGDLSTDTQYF
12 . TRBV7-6 CASSAQGYEQYF
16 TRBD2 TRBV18 CASSPPPAGGHNEQFF
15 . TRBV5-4 CASSLELSGSYEQYF
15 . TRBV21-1 CASEWEGGDSYEQYF
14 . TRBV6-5 CASSSPATNEKLFF
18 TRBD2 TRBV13 CASSSSLSLLAGGRTQYF
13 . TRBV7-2 CASSLYEGYEQYF
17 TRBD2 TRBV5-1 CASSQPGLAGYSYEQYF
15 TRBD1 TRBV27 CASSLTGGAGQPQHF
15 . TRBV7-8 CASTQRGGLTGELFF
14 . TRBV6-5 CASRTLENTGELFF
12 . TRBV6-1 CASSVANYGYTF
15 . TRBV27 CASSFSGRATYEQYF
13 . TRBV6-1 CASSESPASTQYF
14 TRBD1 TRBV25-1 CASSPGQYQETQYF
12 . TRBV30 CAWRENNQPQHF
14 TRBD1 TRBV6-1 CASRNTGVSYEQYF
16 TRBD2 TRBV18 CASSPGQREGLETQYF
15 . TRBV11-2 CASSYGSPALYGYTF
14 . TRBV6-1 CASSESWATDTQYF
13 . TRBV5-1 CASSPGRGYEQYF
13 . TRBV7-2 CASSPRRASEAFF
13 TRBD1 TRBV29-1 CSVTGSNFYEQYF
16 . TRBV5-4 CASSLGGAGPTYEQYF
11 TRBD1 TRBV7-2 CASSRDREAFF
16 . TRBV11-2 CASSLGRSSSGNTIYF
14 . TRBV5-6 CASSLYRIGNTIYF
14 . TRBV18 CASSPAGRHNEQFF
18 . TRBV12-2 CASRLARQVLSSNQPQHF
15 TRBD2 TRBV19 CASSNFAGGTGELFF
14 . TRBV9 CASSMDGLNTEAFF
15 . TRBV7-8 CASSLRGRSQETQYF
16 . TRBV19 CASTPRFRPSNYGYTF
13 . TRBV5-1 CASSRASSYEQYF
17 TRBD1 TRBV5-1 CASSSQDGRGRGEKLFF
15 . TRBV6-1 CASSSLPGEFYEQYF
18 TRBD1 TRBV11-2 CASSLLGQGASGANVLTF
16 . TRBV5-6 CASSLSPTDHSETQYF